This T cell receptor (beta chain) comes out of a study of blood T cell repertoires in COVID-19 (dated by TCRdb to between 2020 and 2021). Concerning the study at large: The collaborator samples originated in the United States, Italy and Spain and spanned the acute and convalescent phases of COVID-19. The repertoires were released in a freely available public database intended as a resource for research on the immune response to SARS-CoV-2. Subjects who had been exposed to COVID-19, were actively infected with it, or had recovered from it provided the deeply sampled blood TCRbeta repertoires that made up the dataset. The material from the prospective study consisted of cDNA or gDNA derived from T cells, B-cell-depleted T cells, or PBMCs. Where available, HLA class I and class II types were obtained from metadata supplied by the sample provider rather than from assay-based typing. Nearly every sample came with metadata listing a de-identified subject ID, COVID-19 status, age in years and sex. Samples came from the ongoing ImmuneRACE study (first 160 participants) plus 1,254 subjects from 6 global collaborators.

Notes on this clone: The specificity of this receptor is unknown. It has no much larger one-base neighbor in the sample; base qualities were not kept.

The immunoSEQ Assay, a bias-controlled multiplex PCR, was used to amplify TCRbeta CDR3 regions from genomic DNA. For the original study's pipeline: Nucleated cell counts per sample were estimated from amplification of reference gene primers within the assay. To quantify the absolute abundance of each unique TCRbeta CDR3 rearrangement, sequence reads were collapsed and filtered. Productive Simpson clonality was computed per sample as the square root of Simpson's diversity index over productive rearrangements. Drawn from immuneACCESS, this table holds only the in-frame rearrangements with V and J called that TCRdb kept. Clones are partly lost; checked studies trace under half to an unresolved V gene and leave the rest unexplained. Clone size and the V and J calls come from that table; the DNA yielded D and trimming. For this sample there are about 18,000 clones; approximately 91% appear just once. 15% to 20% of the sample goes to the ten largest clones.

Collaborating institutions collected whole blood in K2EDTA tubes following their own protocols. For TCRbeta analysis, collaborators shipped samples as frozen whole blood, isolated PBMCs, or DNA extracted from either of those sample types. From a lookup of the germline V gene, CDR1 and CDR2 are SGHTA and FQGNSA. The germline V end is reduced by 4 bases and the J end by 4 bases; junction bases left unmatched: 12. The CDR3, cysteine through phenylalanine, is 18 amino acids long. The entry retains the CDR3 DNA only, 54 bases that are in frame from base 1. Findings and caveats that apply to the study as a whole: Clinical and demographic metadata were provided uncurated, with the amount varying by source and participant.

The chain is made from TRBV7-2 and TRBJ2-2, with 10 junctional bases fitting TRBD2. The sample comprised peripheral blood. This clonotype was obtained from a human donor in a cohort sampled during active COVID-19. In nucleotides, the sequence is TGTGCCAGCAGCTATTCTCCGGGACTAGCGATTGGCACCGGGGAGCTGTTTTTT. It codes for CASSYSPGLAIGTGELFF.